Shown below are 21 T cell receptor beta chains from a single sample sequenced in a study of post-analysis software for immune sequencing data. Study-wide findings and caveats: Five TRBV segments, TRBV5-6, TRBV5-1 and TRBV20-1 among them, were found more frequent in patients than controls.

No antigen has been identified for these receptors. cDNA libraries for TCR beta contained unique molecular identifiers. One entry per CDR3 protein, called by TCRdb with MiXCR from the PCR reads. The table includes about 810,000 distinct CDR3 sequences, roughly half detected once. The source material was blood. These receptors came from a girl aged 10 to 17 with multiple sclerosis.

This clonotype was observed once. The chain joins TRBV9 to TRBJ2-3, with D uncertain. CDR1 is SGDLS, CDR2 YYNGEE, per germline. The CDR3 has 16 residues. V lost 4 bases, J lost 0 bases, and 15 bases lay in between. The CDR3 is CASSLSPRLSTDTQYF. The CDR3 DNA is TGTGCCAGCAGCCTCTCCCCTCGTCTAAGCACAGATACGCAGTATTTT.

The DNA of the CDR3 is TGCAGCGTTGAAGAGCCACTTCTCTATGGCTACACCTTC. Amino acid sequence: CSVEEPLLYGYTF. The gene calls are TRBV29-1 and TRBJ1-2; unclear D gene. The germline CDR1 and CDR2 sequences are SQVTM and ANQGSEA. This CDR3 comprises 13 residues. Trimming left V 0 bases short and J 4 bases short, with 9 bases between.

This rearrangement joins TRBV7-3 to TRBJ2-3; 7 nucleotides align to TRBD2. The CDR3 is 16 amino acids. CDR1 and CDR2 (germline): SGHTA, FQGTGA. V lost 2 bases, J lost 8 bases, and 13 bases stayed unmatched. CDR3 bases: TGTGCCAGCAGCTTACTCTCTAGCGGAGCTTTATCTACGCAGTATTTT. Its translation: CASSLLSSGALSTQYF. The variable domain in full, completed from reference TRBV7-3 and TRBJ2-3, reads GAGVSQTPSNKVTEKGKYVELRCDPISGHTALYWYRQSLGQGPEFLIYFQGTGAADDSGLPNDRFFAVRPEGSVSTLKIQRTERGDSAVYLCASSLLSSGALSTQYFGPGTRLTVL.

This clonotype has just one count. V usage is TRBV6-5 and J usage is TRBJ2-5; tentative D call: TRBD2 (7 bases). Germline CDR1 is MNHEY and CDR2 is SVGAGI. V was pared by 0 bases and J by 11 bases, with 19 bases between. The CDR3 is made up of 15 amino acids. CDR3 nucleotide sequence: TGTGCCAGCAGTTACTCGTCGGGGGGCCCCCTGGAGCAGTACTTC. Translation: CASSYSSGGPLEQYF.

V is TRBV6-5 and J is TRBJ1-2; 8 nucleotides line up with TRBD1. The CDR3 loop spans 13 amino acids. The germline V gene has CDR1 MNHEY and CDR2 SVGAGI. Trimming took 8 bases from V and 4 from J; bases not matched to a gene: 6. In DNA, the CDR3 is TGTGCCAGCGTGAAAGGGACAGGCTATGGCTACACCTTC. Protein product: CASVKGTGYGYTF.

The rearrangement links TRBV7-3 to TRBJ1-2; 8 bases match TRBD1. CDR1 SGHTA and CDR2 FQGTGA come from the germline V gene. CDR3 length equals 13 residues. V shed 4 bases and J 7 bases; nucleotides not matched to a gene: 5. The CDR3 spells CASSSDRAGGYTF. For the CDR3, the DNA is TGTGCCAGCAGCTCGGACAGGGCTGGTGGCTACACCTTC.

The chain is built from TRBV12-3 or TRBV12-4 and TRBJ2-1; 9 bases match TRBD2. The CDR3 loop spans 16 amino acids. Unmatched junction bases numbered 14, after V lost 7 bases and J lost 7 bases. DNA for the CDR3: TGTGCCAGCAAGGTGTGGGGCGGGAGGGCGTTGAATGAGCAGTTCTTC. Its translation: CASKVWGGRALNEQFF.

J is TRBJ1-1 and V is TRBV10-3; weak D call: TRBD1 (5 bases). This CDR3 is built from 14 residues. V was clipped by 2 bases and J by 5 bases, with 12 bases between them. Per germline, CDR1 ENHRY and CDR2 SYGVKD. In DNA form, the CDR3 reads TGTGCCATCAGTGAGGGGGGAGACGGAACTGAAGCTTTCTTT. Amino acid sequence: CAISEGGDGTEAFF.

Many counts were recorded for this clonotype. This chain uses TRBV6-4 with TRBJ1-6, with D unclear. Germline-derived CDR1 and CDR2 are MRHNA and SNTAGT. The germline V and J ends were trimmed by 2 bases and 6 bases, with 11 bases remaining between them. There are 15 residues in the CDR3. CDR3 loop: CASSDGVGSNSPLHF. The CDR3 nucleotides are TGTGCCAGCAGTGACGGCGTGGGCAGTAATTCACCCCTCCACTTT.

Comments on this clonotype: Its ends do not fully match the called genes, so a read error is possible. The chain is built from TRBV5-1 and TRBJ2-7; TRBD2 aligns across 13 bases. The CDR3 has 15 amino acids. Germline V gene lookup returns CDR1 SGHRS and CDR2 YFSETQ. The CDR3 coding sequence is TGTGCCAGCAGTTCGACTAGCGGGAGGACCTACGAGCAGTACTTC. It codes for CASSSTSGRTYEQYF.

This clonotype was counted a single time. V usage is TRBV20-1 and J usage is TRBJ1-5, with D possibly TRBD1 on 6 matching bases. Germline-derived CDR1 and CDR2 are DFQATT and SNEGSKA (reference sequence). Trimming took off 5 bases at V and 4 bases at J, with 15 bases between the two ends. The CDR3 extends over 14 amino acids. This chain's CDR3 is CSARRLGANQPQHF. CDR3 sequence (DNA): TGCAGTGCTCGCCGGTTGGGGGCGAATCAGCCCCAGCATTTT.

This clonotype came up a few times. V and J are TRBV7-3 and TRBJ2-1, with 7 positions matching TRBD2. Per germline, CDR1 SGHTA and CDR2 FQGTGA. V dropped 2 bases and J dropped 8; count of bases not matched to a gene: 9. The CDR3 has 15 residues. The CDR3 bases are TGTGCCAGCAGCTTATGGCCCCTAGCGGACTATGAGCAGTTCTTC. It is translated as CASSLWPLADYEQFF.

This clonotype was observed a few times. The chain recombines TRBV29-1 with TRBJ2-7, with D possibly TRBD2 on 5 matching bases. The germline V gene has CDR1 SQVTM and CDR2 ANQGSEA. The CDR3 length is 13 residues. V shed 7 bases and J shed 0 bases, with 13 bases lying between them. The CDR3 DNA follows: TGCAGCGCCCGAGGACTTTTCTCCTACGAGCAGTACTTC. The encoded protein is CSARGLFSYEQYF.

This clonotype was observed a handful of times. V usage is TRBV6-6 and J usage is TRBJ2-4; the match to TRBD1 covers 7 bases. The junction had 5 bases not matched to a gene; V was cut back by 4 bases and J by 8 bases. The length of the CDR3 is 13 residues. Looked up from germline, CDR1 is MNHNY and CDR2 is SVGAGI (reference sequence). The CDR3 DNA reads TGTGCCAGCAGTTCGACAGGGATGGACATTCAGTACTTC. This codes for CASSSTGMDIQYF.

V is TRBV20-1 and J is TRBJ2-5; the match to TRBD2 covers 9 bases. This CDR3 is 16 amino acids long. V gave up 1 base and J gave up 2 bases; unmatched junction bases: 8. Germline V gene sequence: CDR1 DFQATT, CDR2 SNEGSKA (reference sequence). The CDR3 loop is CSARASGTAVQETQYF. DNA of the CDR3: TGCAGTGCTAGAGCTAGCGGGACAGCCGTGCAAGAGACCCAGTACTTC.

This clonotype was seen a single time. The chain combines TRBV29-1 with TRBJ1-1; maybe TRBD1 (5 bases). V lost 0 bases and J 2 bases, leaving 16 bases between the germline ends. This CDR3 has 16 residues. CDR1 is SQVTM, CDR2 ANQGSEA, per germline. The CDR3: CSVEDLFTGLNTEAFF. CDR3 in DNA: TGCAGCGTTGAAGATCTTTTCACGGGGCTCAACACTGAAGCTTTCTTT.

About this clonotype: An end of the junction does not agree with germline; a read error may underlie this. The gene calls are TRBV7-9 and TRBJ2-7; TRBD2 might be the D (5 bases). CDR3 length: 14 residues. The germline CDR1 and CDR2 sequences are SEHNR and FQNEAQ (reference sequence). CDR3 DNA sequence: TGTGCCAGCAGTAAGACGGGGAGCTCCTATGAGCAGTACTTC. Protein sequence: CASSKTGSSYEQYF.

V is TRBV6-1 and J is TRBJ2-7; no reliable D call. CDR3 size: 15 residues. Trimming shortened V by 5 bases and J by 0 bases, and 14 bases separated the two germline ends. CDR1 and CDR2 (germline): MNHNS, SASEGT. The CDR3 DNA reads TGTGCCAGCAGTCTTCAGCCCGAGAGCTCCTACGAGCAGTACTTC. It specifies CASSLQPESSYEQYF.

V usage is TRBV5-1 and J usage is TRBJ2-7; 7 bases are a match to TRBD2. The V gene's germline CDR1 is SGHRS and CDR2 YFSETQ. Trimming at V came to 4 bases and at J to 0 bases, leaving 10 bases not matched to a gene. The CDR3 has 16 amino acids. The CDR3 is CASSPTTGTISYEQYF. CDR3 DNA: TGCGCCAGCAGCCCGACGACCGGGACTATCTCCTACGAGCAGTACTTC.

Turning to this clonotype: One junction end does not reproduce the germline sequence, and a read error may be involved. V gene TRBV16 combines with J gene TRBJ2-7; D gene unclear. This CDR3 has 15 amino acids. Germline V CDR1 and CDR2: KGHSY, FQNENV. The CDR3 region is CASSQWSGPSHEQYF. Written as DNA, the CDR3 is TGTGCCAGCAGCCAATGGAGTGGCCCCTCCCACGAGCAGTACTTC.

The CDR3 reads CASSPGLAGWETQYF. CDR3 nucleotide sequence: TGTGCCAGCAGTCCGGGACTAGCGGGGTGGGAGACCCAGTACTTC. The chain uses TRBV11-2 and TRBJ2-5; 13 nucleotides match TRBD2. The CDR3 loop spans 15 amino acids. Germline CDR1 SGHAT, CDR2 FQNNGV. V shed 6 bases and J 5 bases; nucleotides not matched to a gene: 6.